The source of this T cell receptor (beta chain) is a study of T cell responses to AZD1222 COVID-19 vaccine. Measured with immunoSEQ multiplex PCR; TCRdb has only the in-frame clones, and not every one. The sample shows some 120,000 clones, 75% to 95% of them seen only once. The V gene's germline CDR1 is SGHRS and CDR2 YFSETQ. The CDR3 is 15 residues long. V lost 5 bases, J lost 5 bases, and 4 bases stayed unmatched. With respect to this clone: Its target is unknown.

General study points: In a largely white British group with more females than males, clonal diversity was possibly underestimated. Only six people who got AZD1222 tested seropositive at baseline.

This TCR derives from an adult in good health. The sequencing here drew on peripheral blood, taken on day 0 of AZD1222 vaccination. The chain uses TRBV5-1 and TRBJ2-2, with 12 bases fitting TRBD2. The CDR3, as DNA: TGCGCCAGCAGTCCGACTAGCGGGAGTACCGGGGAGCTGTTTTTT. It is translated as CASSPTSGSTGELFF.